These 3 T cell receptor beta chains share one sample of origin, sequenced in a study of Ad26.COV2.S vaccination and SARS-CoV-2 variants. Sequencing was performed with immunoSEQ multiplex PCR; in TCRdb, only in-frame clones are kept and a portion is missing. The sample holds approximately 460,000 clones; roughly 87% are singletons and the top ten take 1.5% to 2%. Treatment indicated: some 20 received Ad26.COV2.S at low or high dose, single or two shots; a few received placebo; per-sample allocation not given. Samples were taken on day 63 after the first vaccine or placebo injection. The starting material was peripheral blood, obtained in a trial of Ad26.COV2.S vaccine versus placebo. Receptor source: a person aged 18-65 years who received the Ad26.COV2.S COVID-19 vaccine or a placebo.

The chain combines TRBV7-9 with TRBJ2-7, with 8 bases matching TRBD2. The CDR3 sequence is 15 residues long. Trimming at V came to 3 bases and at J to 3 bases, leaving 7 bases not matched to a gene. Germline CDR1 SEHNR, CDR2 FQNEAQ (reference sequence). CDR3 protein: CASSFDSGGSYEQYF. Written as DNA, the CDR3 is TGTGCCAGCAGCTTCGACAGCGGGGGCAGCTACGAGCAGTACTTC. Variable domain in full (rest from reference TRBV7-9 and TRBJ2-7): DTGVSQNPRHKITKRGQNVTFRCDPISEHNRLYWYRQTLGQGPEFLTYFQNEAQLEKSRLLSDRFSAERPKGSFSTLEIQRTEQGDSAMYLCASSFDSGGSYEQYFGPGTRLTVT.

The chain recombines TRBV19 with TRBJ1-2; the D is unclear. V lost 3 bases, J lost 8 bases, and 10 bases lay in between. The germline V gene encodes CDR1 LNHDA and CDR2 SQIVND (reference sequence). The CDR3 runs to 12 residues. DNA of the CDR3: TGTGCCAGTAGTATTGGAGGACGGGGCTACACCTTC. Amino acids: CASSIGGRGYTF. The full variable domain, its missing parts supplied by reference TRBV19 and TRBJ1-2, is DGGITQSPKYLFRKEGQNVTLSCEQNLNHDAMYWYRQDPGQGLRLIYYSQIVNDFQKGDIAEGYSVSREKKESFPLTVTSAQKNPTAFYLCASSIGGRGYTFGSGTRLTVV.

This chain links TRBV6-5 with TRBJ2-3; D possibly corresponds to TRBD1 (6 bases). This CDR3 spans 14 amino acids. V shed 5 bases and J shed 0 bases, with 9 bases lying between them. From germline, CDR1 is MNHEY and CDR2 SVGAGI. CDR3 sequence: CASSRQVSTDTQYF. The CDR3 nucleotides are TGTGCCAGCAGTCGACAGGTCAGCACAGATACGCAGTATTTT.